The 11 T cell receptor beta chains listed next were all sequenced from one sample in a study of T cell changes during pregnancy in multiple sclerosis. Method: immunoSEQ multiplex PCR; TCRdb's copy keeps in-frame clones and lacks some. This table has about 35,000 clones, roughly 90% appearing once. The source was CD8+ T cells from peripheral blood mononuclear cells, collected in the third trimester of pregnancy. The receptors derive from a female donor with multiple sclerosis, enrolled in a pregnancy study.

This chain links TRBV30 with TRBJ2-3; perhaps TRBD2 as D (5 bases). In germline, CDR1 is GTSNPN, CDR2 SVGIG (reference sequence). There are 14 residues in the CDR3. Trimming shortened V by 1 base and J by 3 bases, and 11 bases separated the two germline ends. This CDR3 is CAWSAPSRTDTQYF. The CDR3 DNA is TGTGCCTGGAGTGCGCCTAGCAGGACAGATACGCAGTATTTT.

This chain links TRBV7-2 with TRBJ1-5; TRBD1 might be the D (5 bases). The V end was cut by 4 bases, the J end by 7 bases, with 8 bases between. CDR1 and CDR2 (germline): SGHTA, FQGNSA. The CDR3 has 12 residues. CDR3 sequence reads: CASSSTGQPQHF. The DNA of the CDR3 is TGTGCCAGCAGCTCTACAGGACAGCCCCAGCATTTT.

The V call is TRBV6-4, the J call TRBJ2-1; 12 positions agree with TRBD2. Trimming removed 3 bases from V and 2 bases from J; junction bases left unmatched: 5. CDR3 length: 17 residues. Germline lookup yields CDR1 MRHNA and CDR2 SNTAGT. CDR3 nucleotides: TGTGCCAGCAGTGAAGCACCTAGCGGGGGGGCCTACAATGAGCAGTTCTTC. It is translated as CASSEAPSGGAYNEQFF.

This clone was seen a single time. V and J are TRBV13 and TRBJ1-1; D is unclear. V dropped 0 bases and J dropped 7 bases, with 9 bases sitting between them. Germline lookup yields CDR1 PRHDT and CDR2 FYEKMQ (reference sequence). The CDR3 covers 13 residues. CDR3 sequence reads: CASSLGRGSEAFF. The CDR3 nucleotides read TGTGCCAGCAGCTTAGGCCGTGGCAGTGAAGCTTTCTTT.

The rearrangement links TRBV4-2 to TRBJ2-7; D gene unclear. The CDR3 has 14 amino acids. CDR1 and CDR2 from the germline V gene are LGHNA and YNFKEQ. V was clipped by 2 bases and J by 7 bases, with 15 bases between them. The CDR3 region is CASSQFISSGEQYF. CDR3 sequence (DNA): TGTGCCAGCAGCCAATTCATCTCCTCCGGGGAGCAGTACTTC.

The rearrangement links TRBV30 to TRBJ2-7, with 8 nucleotides matching TRBD1. Per germline, CDR1 GTSNPN and CDR2 SVGIG (reference sequence). The V segment lost 4 bases and the J segment 4 bases; nucleotides outside the gene matches: 6. The CDR3 covers 13 residues. The CDR3 nucleotides are TGTGCCTGGAATCGGACAGGGCGATACGAGCAGTACTTC. Protein: CAWNRTGRYEQYF.

V gene TRBV7-9 combines with J gene TRBJ1-1; possible D gene TRBD1, 5 bases. This CDR3 comprises 12 residues. V was pared by 2 bases and J by 7 bases, with 8 bases between. Germline loops: CDR1 SEHNR, CDR2 FQNEAQ (reference sequence). The CDR3 is CASSLQGGEAFF. CDR3 sequence (DNA): TGTGCCAGCAGCTTACAGGGCGGTGAAGCTTTCTTT.

V is TRBV29-1 and J is TRBJ2-3; 12 bases map to TRBD2. CDR1 and CDR2 from the germline V gene are SQVTM and ANQGSEA. CDR3 length equals 16 residues. V shed 8 bases, J shed 0 bases, and the junction held 9 bases outside the gene matches. The CDR3 region is CSILAGGPVSTDTQYF. CDR3 DNA: TGCAGCATCCTAGCGGGGGGGCCCGTTAGCACAGATACGCAGTATTTT.

This clone was detected only once. The chain is built from TRBV4-3 and TRBJ2-2; 7 nucleotides align to TRBD2. The trim removed 3 bases at V and 6 bases at J, leaving 10 bases unmatched. From germline, CDR1 is LGHNA and CDR2 YSLEER. The CDR3 is made up of 16 amino acids. The CDR3 nucleotides read TGCGCCAGCAGCCACTTTAGCGGGCAAGCGCCCGGGGAGCTGTTTTTT. Its translation: CASSHFSGQAPGELFF.

V is TRBV19 and J is TRBJ1-1; no clear D gene. The CDR3 has 12 amino acids. Between the trimmed V and J ends, which lost 6 bases and 3 bases, there was a span of 8 bases. Per the germline V gene, CDR1 is LNHDA and CDR2 is SQIVND (reference sequence). This CDR3 reads CASRPGDTEAFF. In DNA, the CDR3 is TGTGCCAGTAGACCCGGGGACACTGAAGCTTTCTTT.

This clone has a single count. V is TRBV27 and J is TRBJ1-4; D ambiguous. Trimming took off 2 bases at V and 0 bases at J, with 4 bases between the two ends. The CDR3 is made up of 14 amino acids. CDR1 is MNHEY, CDR2 SMNVEV, per germline (reference sequence). The CDR3 here is CASSLTPTNEKLFF. CDR3 coding DNA: TGTGCCAGCAGTTTAACTCCAACTAATGAAAAACTGTTTTTT.